The clone carrying this TCR beta chain appeared a few times. The data derive from a study of blood T cells in healthy people across ages. The authors ran a second PCR of about 7 to 11 cycles using a sample-barcoded 5' primer and a J-beta primer mix. One entry per CDR3 protein, called by TCRdb with MiXCR from the 5' RACE reads. The data contain approximately 1,000,000 distinct CDR3 sequences, less than 50% of them singletons. The clonotype comes from an older woman in good health. The sample comprised blood.

This CDR3 is CAIRGGTSGYNEQFF. The CDR3 coding sequence is TGTGCCATCAGGGGAGGGACTAGCGGATACAATGAGCAGTTCTTC. The chain is built from TRBV10-3 and TRBJ2-1, with 11 bases that match TRBD2. The CDR3 runs 15 residues. The V gene's germline CDR1 is ENHRY and CDR2 SYGVKD. V lost 6 bases and J lost 4; bases outside the gene matches: 5.